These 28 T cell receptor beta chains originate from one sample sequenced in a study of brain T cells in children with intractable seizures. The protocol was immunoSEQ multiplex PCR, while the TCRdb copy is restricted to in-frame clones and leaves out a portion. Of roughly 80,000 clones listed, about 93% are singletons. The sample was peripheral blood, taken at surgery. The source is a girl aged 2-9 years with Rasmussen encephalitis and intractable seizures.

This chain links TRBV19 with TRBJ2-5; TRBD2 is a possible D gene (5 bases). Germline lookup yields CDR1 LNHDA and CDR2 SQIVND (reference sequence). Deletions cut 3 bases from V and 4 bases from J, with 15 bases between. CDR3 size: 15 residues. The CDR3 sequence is CASSMAWTGSETQYF. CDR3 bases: TGTGCCAGTAGTATGGCTTGGACGGGATCAGAGACCCAGTACTTC.

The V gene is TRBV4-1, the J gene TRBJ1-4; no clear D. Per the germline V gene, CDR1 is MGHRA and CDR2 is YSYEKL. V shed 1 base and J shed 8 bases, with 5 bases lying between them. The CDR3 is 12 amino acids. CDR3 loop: CASSQGGEKLFF. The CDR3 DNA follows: TGCGCCAGCAGCCAAGGAGGGGAAAAACTGTTTTTT.

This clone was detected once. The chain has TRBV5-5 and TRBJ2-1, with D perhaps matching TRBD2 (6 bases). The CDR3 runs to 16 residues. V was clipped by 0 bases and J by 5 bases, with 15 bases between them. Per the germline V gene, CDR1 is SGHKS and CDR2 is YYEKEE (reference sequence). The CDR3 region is CASSLAPLAYNNEQFF. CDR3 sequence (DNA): TGTGCCAGCAGCTTGGCCCCGCTAGCGTATAACAATGAGCAGTTCTTC.

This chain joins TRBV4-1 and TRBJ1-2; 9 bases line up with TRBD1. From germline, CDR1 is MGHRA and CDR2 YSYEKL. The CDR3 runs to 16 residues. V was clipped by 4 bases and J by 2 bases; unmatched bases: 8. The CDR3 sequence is CASSPRGTGLNYGYTF. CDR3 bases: TGCGCCAGCAGCCCTCGAGGGACAGGGCTAAACTATGGCTACACCTTC.

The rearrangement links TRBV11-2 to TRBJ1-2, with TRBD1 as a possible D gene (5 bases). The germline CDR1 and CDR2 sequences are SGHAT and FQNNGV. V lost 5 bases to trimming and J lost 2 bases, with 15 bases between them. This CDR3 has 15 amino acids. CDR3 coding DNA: TGTGCCAGCAGCCCCAGGAGGGCAGGGAACTATGGCTACACCTTC. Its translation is CASSPRRAGNYGYTF.

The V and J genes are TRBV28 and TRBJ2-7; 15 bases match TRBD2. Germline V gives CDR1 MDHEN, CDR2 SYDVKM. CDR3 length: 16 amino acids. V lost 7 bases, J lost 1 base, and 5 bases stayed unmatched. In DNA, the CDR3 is TGTGCCAGCAAACCGGGACTAGCGGGGGGATCCTACGAGCAGTACTTC. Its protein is CASKPGLAGGSYEQYF.

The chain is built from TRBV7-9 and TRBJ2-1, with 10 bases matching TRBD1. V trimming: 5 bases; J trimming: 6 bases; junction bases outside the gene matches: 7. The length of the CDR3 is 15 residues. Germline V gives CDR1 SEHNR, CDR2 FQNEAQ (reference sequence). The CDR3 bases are TGTGCCAGCAGCAAGCGCCGGGACAGGGGCAATGAGCAGTTCTTC. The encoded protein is CASSKRRDRGNEQFF.

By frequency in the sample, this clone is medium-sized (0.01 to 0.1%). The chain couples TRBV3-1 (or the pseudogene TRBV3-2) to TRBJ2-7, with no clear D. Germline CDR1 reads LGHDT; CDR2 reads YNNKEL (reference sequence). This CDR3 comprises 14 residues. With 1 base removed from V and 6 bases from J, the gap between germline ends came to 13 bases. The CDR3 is CASSQGTTRGEQYF. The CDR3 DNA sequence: TGTGCCAGCAGCCAAGGGACCACTCGTGGCGAGCAGTACTTC.

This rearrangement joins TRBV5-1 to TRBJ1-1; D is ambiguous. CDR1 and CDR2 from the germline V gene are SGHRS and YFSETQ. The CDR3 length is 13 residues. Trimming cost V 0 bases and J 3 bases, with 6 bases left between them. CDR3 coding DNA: TGCGCCAGCAGCTTGGTGGCGGACACTGAAGCTTTCTTT. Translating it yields CASSLVADTEAFF.

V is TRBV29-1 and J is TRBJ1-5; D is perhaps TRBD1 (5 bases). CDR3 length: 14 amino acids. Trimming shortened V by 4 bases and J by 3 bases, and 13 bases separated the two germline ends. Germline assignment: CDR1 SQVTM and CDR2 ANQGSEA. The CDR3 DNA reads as TGCAGCGTTGGCGTCGGGGGAAACAATCAGCCCCAGCATTTT. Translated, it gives CSVGVGGNNQPQHF.

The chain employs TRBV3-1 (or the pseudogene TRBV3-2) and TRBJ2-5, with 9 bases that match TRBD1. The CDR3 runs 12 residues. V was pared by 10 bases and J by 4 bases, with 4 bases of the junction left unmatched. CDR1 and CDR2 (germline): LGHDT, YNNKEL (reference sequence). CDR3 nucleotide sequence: TGTGCCACCGGACAGGGGCGAGAGACCCAGTACTTC. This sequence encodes CATGQGRETQYF.

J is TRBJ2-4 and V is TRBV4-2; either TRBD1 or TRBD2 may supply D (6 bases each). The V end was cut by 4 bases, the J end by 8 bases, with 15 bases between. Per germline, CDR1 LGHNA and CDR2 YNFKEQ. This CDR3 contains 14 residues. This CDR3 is CASSPQARGDIQYF. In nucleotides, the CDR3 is TGTGCCAGCAGCCCCCAAGCAAGGGGGGACATTCAGTACTTC.

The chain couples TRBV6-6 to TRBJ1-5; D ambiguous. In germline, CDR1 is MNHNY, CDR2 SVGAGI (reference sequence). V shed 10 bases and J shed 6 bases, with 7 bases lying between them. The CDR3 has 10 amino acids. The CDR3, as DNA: TGTGCCACCTACACTCAGCCCCAGCATTTT. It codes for CATYTQPQHF.

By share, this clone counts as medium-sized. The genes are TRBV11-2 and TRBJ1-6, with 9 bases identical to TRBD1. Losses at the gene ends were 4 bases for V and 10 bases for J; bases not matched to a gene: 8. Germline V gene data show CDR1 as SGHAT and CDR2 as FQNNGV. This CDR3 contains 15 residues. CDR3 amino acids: CASSYGTGGGSPLHF. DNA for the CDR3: TGTGCCAGCAGCTACGGAACAGGGGGCGGATCACCCCTCCACTTT.

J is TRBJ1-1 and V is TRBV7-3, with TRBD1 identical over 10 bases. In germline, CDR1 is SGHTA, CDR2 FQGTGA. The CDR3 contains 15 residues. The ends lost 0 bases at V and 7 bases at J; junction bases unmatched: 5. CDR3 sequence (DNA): TGTGCCAGCAGCTTAACCGGACAGGGGGTGGGTGAAGCTTTCTTT. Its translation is CASSLTGQGVGEAFF.

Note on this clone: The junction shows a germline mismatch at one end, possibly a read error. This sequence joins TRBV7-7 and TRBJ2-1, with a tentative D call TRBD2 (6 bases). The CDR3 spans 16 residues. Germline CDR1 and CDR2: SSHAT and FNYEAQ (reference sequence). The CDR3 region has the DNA TGTGCTAGCAGCCTAAGCGGGTTTAGCTCCTACAATGAGCAGTTCTTC. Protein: CASSLSGFSSYNEQFF.

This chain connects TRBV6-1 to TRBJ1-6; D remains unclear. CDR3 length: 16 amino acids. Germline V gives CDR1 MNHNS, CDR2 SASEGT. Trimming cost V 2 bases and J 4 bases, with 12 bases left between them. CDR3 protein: CASSEYGSQYNSPLHF. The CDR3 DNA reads TGTGCCAGCAGTGAATATGGTTCACAGTATAATTCACCCCTCCACTTT.

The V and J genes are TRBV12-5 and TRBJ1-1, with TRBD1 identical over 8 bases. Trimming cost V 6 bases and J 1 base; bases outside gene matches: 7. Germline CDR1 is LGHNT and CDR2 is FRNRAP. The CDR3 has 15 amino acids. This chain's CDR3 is CASGGRTGKNTEAFF. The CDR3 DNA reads TGTGCTAGTGGGGGACGGACAGGGAAGAACACTGAAGCTTTCTTT.

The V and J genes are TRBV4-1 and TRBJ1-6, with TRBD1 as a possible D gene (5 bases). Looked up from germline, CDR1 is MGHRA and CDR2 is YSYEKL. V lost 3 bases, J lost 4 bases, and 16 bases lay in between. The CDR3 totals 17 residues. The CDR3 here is CASSHDVGAGYNSPLHF. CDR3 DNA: TGCGCCAGCAGCCACGATGTAGGGGCGGGTTATAATTCACCCCTCCACTTT.

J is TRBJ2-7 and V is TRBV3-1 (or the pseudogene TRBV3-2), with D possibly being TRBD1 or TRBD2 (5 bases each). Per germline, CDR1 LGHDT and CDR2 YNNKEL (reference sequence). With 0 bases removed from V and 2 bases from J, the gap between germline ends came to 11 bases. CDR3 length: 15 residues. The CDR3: CASSQDMGRTYEQYF. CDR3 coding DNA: TGTGCCAGCAGCCAAGATATGGGACGGACCTACGAGCAGTACTTC.

DNA for the CDR3: TGTGCCAGTAGTATAGATCGGGCCGTAGCTGGAAACACCATATATTTT. Encoded protein: CASSIDRAVAGNTIYF. V and J are TRBV19 and TRBJ1-3, with no clear D. Germline V gene sequence: CDR1 LNHDA, CDR2 SQIVND (reference sequence). This CDR3 is built from 16 residues. Deletions cut 0 bases from V and 2 bases from J, with 11 bases between.

CDR3 sequence reads: CASSTGTHGYTF. CDR3 sequence (DNA): TGTGCCAGCAGCACCGGGACACATGGCTACACCTTC. V usage is TRBV12-3 or TRBV12-4 and J usage is TRBJ1-2, with a tentative D call TRBD1 (6 bases). Trimming shortened V by 6 bases and J by 6 bases, and 11 bases separated the two germline ends. This CDR3 has 12 amino acids.

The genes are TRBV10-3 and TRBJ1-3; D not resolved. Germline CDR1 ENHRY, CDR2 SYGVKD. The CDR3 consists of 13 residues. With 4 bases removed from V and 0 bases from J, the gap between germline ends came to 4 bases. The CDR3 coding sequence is TGTGCCATCAGTGCCAGCTCTGGAAACACCATATATTTT. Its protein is CAISASSGNTIYF.

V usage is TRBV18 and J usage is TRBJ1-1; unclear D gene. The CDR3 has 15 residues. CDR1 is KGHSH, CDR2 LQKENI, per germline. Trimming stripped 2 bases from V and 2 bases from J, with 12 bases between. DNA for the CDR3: TGTGCCAGCTCACCAAAGGCCAACCCAAACACTGAAGCTTTCTTT. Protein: CASSPKANPNTEAFF.

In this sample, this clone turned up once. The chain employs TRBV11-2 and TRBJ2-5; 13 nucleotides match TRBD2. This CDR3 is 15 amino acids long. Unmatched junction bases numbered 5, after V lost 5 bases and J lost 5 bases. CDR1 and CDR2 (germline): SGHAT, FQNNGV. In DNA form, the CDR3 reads TGTGCCAGCAGCGACGGACTAGCGGGGGCGGAGACCCAGTACTTC. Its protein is CASSDGLAGAETQYF. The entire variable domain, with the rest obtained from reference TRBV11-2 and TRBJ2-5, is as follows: EAGVAQSPRYKIIEKRQSVAFWCNPISGHATLYWYQQILGQGPKLLIQFQNNGVVDDSQLPKDRFSAERLKGVDSTLKIQPAKLEDSAVYLCASSDGLAGAETQYFGPGTRLLVL.

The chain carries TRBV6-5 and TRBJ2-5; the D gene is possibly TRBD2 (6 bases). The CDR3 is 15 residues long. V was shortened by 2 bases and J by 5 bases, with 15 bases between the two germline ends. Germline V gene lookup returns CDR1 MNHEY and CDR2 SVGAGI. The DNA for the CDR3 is TGTGCCAGCAGTTACCGGAGGGGTCAAGGGGAGACCCAGTACTTC. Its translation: CASSYRRGQGETQYF.

The CDR3 bases are TGTGCCAGCAGTCTTTTCCCGGGACATACGAACACTGAAGCTTTCTTT. Translation gives CASSLFPGHTNTEAFF. The gene calls are TRBV7-2 and TRBJ1-1, with a tentative D call TRBD1 (6 bases). CDR3 size: 16 residues. The V and J ends lost 6 bases and 1 base respectively, with 18 bases between them. CDR1 and CDR2 (germline): SGHTA, FQGNSA.

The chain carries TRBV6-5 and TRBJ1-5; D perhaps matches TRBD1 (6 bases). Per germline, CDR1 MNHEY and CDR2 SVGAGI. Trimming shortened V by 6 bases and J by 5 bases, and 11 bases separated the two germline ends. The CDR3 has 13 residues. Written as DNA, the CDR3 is TGTGCCAGCAGGGCTCAGGGGTATCAGCCCCAGCATTTT. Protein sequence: CASRAQGYQPQHF.